This entry lists 32 T cell receptor beta chains sequenced from one sample in a study of CD8 T cells in Susac syndrome. Roughly 0.45 to 1 ug RNA was reverse transcribed with random hexamers. TCRdb itself ran the immunoSEQ multiplex PCR reads through MiXCR, one entry per CDR3 protein. This sample has approximately 150,000 distinct CDR3 sequences, with 94% found just once. Sequences were obtained from CD4+ T cells from PBMCs. These TCRs come from a human donor in good health.

The chain has TRBV29-1 and TRBJ1-2; D perhaps matches TRBD1 (6 bases). V lost 0 bases and J lost 4, with 12 bases in between. Germline values: CDR1 SQVTM, CDR2 ANQGSEA. The CDR3 has 14 amino acids. CDR3 loop: CSVEEGGGPYGYTF. The CDR3 nucleotides are TGCAGCGTTGAAGAAGGAGGGGGGCCCTATGGCTACACCTTC.

The V call is TRBV20-1, the J call TRBJ2-5, with no clear D. Trimming took 0 bases from V and 4 from J, leaving 15 bases between them. The V gene's germline CDR1 is DFQATT and CDR2 SNEGSKA (reference sequence). The CDR3 has 15 residues. The CDR3 loop reads CSARDFLTRGETQYF. The CDR3 DNA reads as TGCAGTGCTAGAGATTTCCTGACCAGAGGAGAGACCCAGTACTTC.

V gene TRBV5-1 combines with J gene TRBJ2-2, with TRBD1 matching over 7 bases. The CDR3 totals 16 residues. Trimming removed 4 bases from V and 7 bases from J; junction bases left unmatched: 13. Germline V CDR1 and CDR2: SGHRS, YFSETQ. CDR3 nucleotide sequence: TGCGCCAGCAGCCGACAGGGTTCGGATAGTGGCGGGGAGCTGTTTTTT. It specifies CASSRQGSDSGGELFF.

The chain combines TRBV2 with TRBJ2-1; the match to TRBD2 covers 8 bases. The germline CDR1 and CDR2 sequences are SNHLY and FYNNEI. Trimming took 1 base from V and 2 from J; bases not matched to a gene: 4. The CDR3 extends over 16 amino acids. This chain's CDR3 is CASSEVAGGPYNEQFF. For the CDR3, the DNA is TGTGCCAGCAGTGAAGTTGCGGGAGGCCCCTACAATGAGCAGTTCTTC.

The chain is built from TRBV29-1 and TRBJ2-5, with a weak D call TRBD2 (5 bases). The length of the CDR3 is 11 residues. Germline V gene data show CDR1 as SQVTM and CDR2 as ANQGSEA. Trimming pared 5 bases from V and 5 bases from J, leaving 9 bases between. The CDR3 DNA follows: TGCAGCGTTCTCGGGGAGGAGACCCAGTACTTC. It translates to CSVLGEETQYF.

V and J are TRBV5-1 and TRBJ2-5, with 7 bases aligning to TRBD2. The CDR3 loop spans 15 amino acids. With 4 bases clipped from V and 4 bases from J, the junction kept 10 bases outside the gene matches. Germline V gene data show CDR1 as SGHRS and CDR2 as YFSETQ. The CDR3 sequence: CASSPPEGLRETQYF. CDR3 in DNA: TGCGCCAGCAGCCCTCCGGAGGGACTACGAGAGACCCAGTACTTC.

The chain combines TRBV11-2 with TRBJ2-1; TRBD2 agrees at 7 bases. V trimming: 5 bases; J trimming: 7 bases; junction bases outside the gene matches: 8. The CDR3 is made up of 14 amino acids. Germline V gene sequence: CDR1 SGHAT, CDR2 FQNNGV. CDR3 nucleotide sequence: TGTGCCAGCAGCGTACTTTCAGCGGGAAATGAGCAGTTCTTC. Translated: CASSVLSAGNEQFF.

The chain is built from TRBV2 and TRBJ1-1; D call uncertain. Trimming took off 8 bases at V and 0 bases at J, with 10 bases between the two ends. Germline CDR1 SNHLY, CDR2 FYNNEI. This CDR3 comprises 13 residues. CDR3 loop: CASLLGMNTEAFF. CDR3 nucleotides: TGTGCCAGCTTATTAGGGATGAACACTGAAGCTTTCTTT.

This rearrangement joins TRBV20-1 to TRBJ2-7; 9 nucleotides agree with TRBD2. After removal of 2 bases from V and 3 bases from J, the junction contained 2 bases not matched to a gene. This CDR3 comprises 13 residues. CDR1 is DFQATT, CDR2 SNEGSKA, per germline (reference sequence). CDR3 amino acids: CSARLAGYYEQYF. CDR3 bases: TGCAGTGCTAGACTAGCGGGATACTACGAGCAGTACTTC.

The chain combines TRBV5-1 with TRBJ2-5; D remains unclear. This CDR3 has 12 amino acids. The V gene's germline CDR1 is SGHRS and CDR2 YFSETQ. Trimming pared 4 bases from V and 5 bases from J, leaving 9 bases between. CDR3 in DNA: TGCGCCAGCAGCACCCCCGGGGAGACCCAGTACTTC. Protein sequence: CASSTPGETQYF.

This chain links TRBV4-1 with TRBJ2-7, with a possible D match to TRBD2 (6 bases). Trimming shortened V by 1 base and J by 3 bases, and 16 bases separated the two germline ends. The CDR3 spans 16 residues. Germline V lookup: CDR1 MGHRA, CDR2 YSYEKL. For the CDR3, the DNA is TGCGCCAGCAGCCAAGTCGACCTTACTAGCTACTACGAGCAGTACTTC. It is translated as CASSQVDLTSYYEQYF.

This clonotype has more than one count but fewer than ten. The chain has TRBV2 and TRBJ1-2; D is unclear. Germline CDR1 and CDR2: SNHLY and FYNNEI. The CDR3 is made up of 12 amino acids. With 1 base removed from V and 5 bases from J, the gap between germline ends came to 5 bases. CDR3 amino acids: CASSEGPYGYTF. The CDR3 DNA follows: TGTGCCAGCAGTGAAGGGCCTTATGGCTACACCTTC. Looking up the rest from reference TRBV2 and TRBJ1-2 gives the full variable domain: EPEVTQTPSHQVTQMGQEVILRCVPISNHLYFYWYRQILGQKVEFLVSFYNNEISEKSEIFDDQFSVERPDGSNFTLKIRSTKLEDSAMYFCASSEGPYGYTFGSGTRLTVV.

This chain uses TRBV11-1 with TRBJ2-7; D is ambiguous. The germline V and J ends were trimmed by 1 base and 6 bases, with 13 bases remaining between them. This CDR3 comprises 14 residues. The germline V gene encodes CDR1 SGHAT and CDR2 FQDESV (reference sequence). The CDR3 reads CASSLGLNSGEQYF. The CDR3 bases are TGTGCCAGCAGCTTAGGTCTTAACAGTGGCGAGCAGTACTTC.

The chain carries TRBV15 and TRBJ1-1; D gene unclear. Deletions cut 7 bases from V and 0 bases from J, with 12 bases between. This CDR3 region has 14 residues. The V gene's germline CDR1 is LNHNV and CDR2 YYDKDF (reference sequence). The CDR3 nucleotides read TGTGCCACCAAGGCGGAACAGTTGAACACTGAAGCTTTCTTT. Protein sequence: CATKAEQLNTEAFF.

This clonotype was picked up one time. The V gene is TRBV4-1, the J gene TRBJ1-1; TRBD1 matches 7 bases. CDR1 and CDR2 from the germline V gene are MGHRA and YSYEKL. V lost 2 bases to trimming and J lost 6 bases; unmatched junction nucleotides: 3. This CDR3 spans 13 amino acids. CDR3 coding DNA: TGCGCCAGCAGCCAAAGAGACAGGGCTGAAGCTTTCTTT. Encoded protein: CASSQRDRAEAFF.

The gene calls are TRBV27 and TRBJ2-1, with D maybe TRBD2 (6 bases). This CDR3 has 15 amino acids. The germline CDR1 and CDR2 sequences are MNHEY and SMNVEV (reference sequence). Trimming shortened V by 5 bases and J by 0 bases, and 11 bases separated the two germline ends. The CDR3 sequence: CASSTQRVSYNEQFF. CDR3 nucleotide sequence: TGTGCCAGCAGTACCCAGCGGGTCTCCTACAATGAGCAGTTCTTC.

The chain employs TRBV2 and TRBJ1-1; no firm D call. Germline values: CDR1 SNHLY, CDR2 FYNNEI. V lost 8 bases to trimming and J lost 0 bases, with 10 bases between them. The CDR3 is 13 residues long. The CDR3 sequence: CASRRRMNTEAFF. CDR3 coding DNA: TGTGCCAGCCGGCGGAGGATGAACACTGAAGCTTTCTTT.

This chain connects TRBV7-2 to TRBJ1-1; the match to TRBD1 covers 7 bases. CDR1 and CDR2 from the germline V gene are SGHTA and FQGNSA. The CDR3 is made up of 14 amino acids. The V segment lost 1 base and the J segment 6 bases; nucleotides outside the gene matches: 5. The DNA for the CDR3 is TGTGCCAGCAGCTTAGATATTGGGACAGCTGAAGCTTTCTTT. Its protein is CASSLDIGTAEAFF.

V is TRBV5-6 and J is TRBJ2-1; D might be TRBD2 (5 bases). This CDR3 has 16 residues. Trimming removed 4 bases from V and 2 bases from J, with 16 bases in between. Germline lookup yields CDR1 SGHDT and CDR2 YYEEEE. The CDR3 DNA is TGTGCCAGCAGCCTCCCGGGGAGTACTACCTACAATGAGCAGTTCTTC. It translates to CASSLPGSTTYNEQFF.

This clonotype was detected a few times. The genes are TRBV9 and TRBJ2-7; 9 nucleotides match TRBD1. V trimming: 4 bases; J trimming: 4 bases; junction bases outside the gene matches: 6. In germline, CDR1 is SGDLS, CDR2 YYNGEE. The CDR3 runs to 14 residues. The CDR3: CASSPRDREYEQYF. In nucleotides, the CDR3 is TGTGCCAGCAGCCCCAGGGACAGGGAGTACGAGCAGTACTTC.

This clonotype was observed a single time. This sequence joins TRBV28 and TRBJ2-1; the D gene could be TRBD1 or TRBD2 (5 bases each). Trimming removed 2 bases from V and 5 bases from J, with 19 bases in between. This CDR3 has 17 residues. Per germline, CDR1 MDHEN and CDR2 SYDVKM. The CDR3: CASSLNPGTHENNEQFF. CDR3 nucleotide sequence: TGTGCCAGCAGTTTAAATCCCGGGACCCACGAAAACAATGAGCAGTTCTTC.

The gene calls are TRBV9 and TRBJ1-2, with D hard to call. Germline lookup yields CDR1 SGDLS and CDR2 YYNGEE. This CDR3 has 12 amino acids. The germline V and J ends were trimmed by 0 bases and 8 bases, with 8 bases remaining between them. In DNA form, the CDR3 reads TGTGCCAGCAGCGTAGAGGAAGGCGGCTACACCTTC. Its translation is CASSVEEGGYTF.

V usage is TRBV27 and J usage is TRBJ2-5; possible D gene TRBD2, 6 bases. Germline V gene lookup returns CDR1 MNHEY and CDR2 SMNVEV (reference sequence). This CDR3 is built from 14 residues. Trimming removed 5 bases from V and 0 bases from J, with 10 bases in between. The CDR3 sequence: CASSPGLDQETQYF. As DNA, the CDR3 is TGTGCCAGCAGTCCGGGACTTGACCAAGAGACCCAGTACTTC.

The chain links TRBV7-8 to TRBJ1-2; D unclear. The V gene's germline CDR1 is SGHVS and CDR2 FQNEAQ. V gave up 1 base and J gave up 7 bases, with 19 bases separating them. The CDR3 extends over 16 amino acids. The CDR3 DNA follows: TGTGCCAGCAGCTTAGGGGATAAGGAACGAGACATTGGCTACACCTTC. Translated, it gives CASSLGDKERDIGYTF.

This chain connects TRBV6-5 to TRBJ1-3; tentative D call: TRBD1 (5 bases). V was pared by 4 bases and J by 1 base, with 14 bases between. This CDR3 spans 16 amino acids. Germline V gene sequence: CDR1 MNHEY, CDR2 SVGAGI. CDR3 residues: CASSFFPGPSGNTIYF. The DNA of the CDR3 is TGTGCCAGCAGTTTTTTCCCGGGACCGTCTGGAAACACCATATATTTT.

This clonotype was detected only once. The chain employs TRBV9 and TRBJ1-2; D unclear. Per the germline V gene, CDR1 is SGDLS and CDR2 is YYNGEE. The CDR3 contains 14 residues. V was pared by 0 bases and J by 2 bases, with 8 bases between. The CDR3 region is CASSVATRNYGYTF. The CDR3 nucleotides are TGTGCCAGCAGCGTAGCAACCAGGAACTATGGCTACACCTTC.

The chain uses TRBV16 and TRBJ1-1, with D possibly being TRBD1 (6 bases). CDR1 is KGHSY, CDR2 FQNENV, per germline. The CDR3 totals 15 residues. V was clipped by 2 bases and J by 2 bases, with 12 bases between them. The CDR3 region has the DNA TGTGCCAGCAGCCAAAGGTCCAGGGGCAACACTGAAGCTTTCTTT. It is translated as CASSQRSRGNTEAFF.

The table lists this clonotype with a count of one. V gene TRBV3-1 combines with J gene TRBJ2-1; the D call may be TRBD1 or TRBD2 (5 bases each). Trimming removed 4 bases from V and 0 bases from J, with 16 bases in between. Germline V gene sequence: CDR1 LGHDT, CDR2 YNNKEL (reference sequence). This CDR3 is 17 amino acids long. CDR3 protein: CASSRSGASSSYNEQFF. The CDR3 coding sequence is TGTGCCAGCAGCCGTTCCGGGGCCTCGAGCTCCTACAATGAGCAGTTCTTC.

V gene TRBV2 combines with J gene TRBJ2-1; TRBD2 aligns across 9 bases. The CDR3 loop spans 15 amino acids. CDR1 is SNHLY and CDR2 is FYNNEI in the germline V gene. J gave up 7 bases and V 6 bases, and 10 bases lay outside the gene matches. CDR3 residues: CASSSLAGIQNEQFF. The DNA of the CDR3 is TGTGCCAGCAGCAGTCTAGCGGGAATACAAAATGAGCAGTTCTTC.

The rearrangement uses TRBV20-1 and TRBJ2-3, with no clear D. Trimming shortened V by 3 bases and J by 1 base, and 17 bases separated the two germline ends. The CDR3 totals 16 residues. Germline V lookup: CDR1 DFQATT, CDR2 SNEGSKA (reference sequence). CDR3: CSARSRVLQGTDTQYF. Written as DNA, the CDR3 is TGCAGTGCTAGGTCCCGTGTTTTGCAAGGCACAGATACGCAGTATTTT.

This clonotype was counted once. This chain uses TRBV24-1 with TRBJ1-1; the D is unclear. Germline V gene lookup returns CDR1 KGHDR and CDR2 SFDVKD. The CDR3 consists of 15 residues. Trimming shortened V by 4 bases and J by 3 bases, and 14 bases separated the two germline ends. CDR3 nucleotides: TGTGCCACCAGTGACCCCGAAAGGGAGGACACTGAAGCTTTCTTT. This codes for CATSDPEREDTEAFF.

The chain joins TRBV12-3 or TRBV12-4 to TRBJ1-6; a weak D match, TRBD1 (6 bases). The V and J ends lost 1 base and 7 bases respectively, with 14 bases between them. This CDR3 comprises 16 residues. CDR3 bases: TGTGCCAGCAGTTTAGTCGGCGGGGGGCCGAATTCACCCCTCCACTTT. Its protein product is CASSLVGGGPNSPLHF.